This record concerns one T cell receptor (beta chain) sequence. It was with random hexamers that roughly 0.45 to 1 ug RNA was reverse transcribed. TCRdb re-analysed the immunoSEQ multiplex PCR reads in MiXCR, keeping a single row per CDR3 protein. The table shows 95,000 to 150,000 distinct CDR3 sequences, with roughly 94% occurring only once. These data originate in a study of CD8 T cells in Susac syndrome. The germline gives CDR1 SGDLS, CDR2 YYNGEE. The CDR3 has 14 amino acids. The V gene lost 0 bases and the J gene lost 3 bases, with 9 bases spanning the gap. The chain employs TRBV9 and TRBJ2-5; D is undetermined. The sequence was collected from a human donor with Susac syndrome. The source material was CD8+ T cells from PBMCs. This CDR3 is CASSVVGNEETQYF. The CDR3 DNA is TGTGCCAGCAGCGTAGTGGGGAATGAAGAGACCCAGTACTTC.